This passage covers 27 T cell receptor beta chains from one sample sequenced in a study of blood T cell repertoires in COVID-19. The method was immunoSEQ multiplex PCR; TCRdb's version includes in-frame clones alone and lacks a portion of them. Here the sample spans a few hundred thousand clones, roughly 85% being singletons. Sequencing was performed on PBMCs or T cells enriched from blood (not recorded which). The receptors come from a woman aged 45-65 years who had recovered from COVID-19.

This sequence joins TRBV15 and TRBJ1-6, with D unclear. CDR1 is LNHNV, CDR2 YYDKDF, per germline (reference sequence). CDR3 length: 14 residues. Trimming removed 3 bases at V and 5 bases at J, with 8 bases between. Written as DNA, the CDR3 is TGTGCCACCAGCAGGGAGCTCGATAATTCACCCCTCCACTTT. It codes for CATSRELDNSPLHF.

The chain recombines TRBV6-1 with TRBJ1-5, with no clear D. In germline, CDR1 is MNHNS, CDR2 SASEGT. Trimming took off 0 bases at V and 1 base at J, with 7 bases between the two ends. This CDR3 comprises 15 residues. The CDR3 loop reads CASSEAQESNQPQHF. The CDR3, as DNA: TGTGCCAGCAGTGAAGCGCAAGAGAGCAATCAGCCCCAGCATTTT.

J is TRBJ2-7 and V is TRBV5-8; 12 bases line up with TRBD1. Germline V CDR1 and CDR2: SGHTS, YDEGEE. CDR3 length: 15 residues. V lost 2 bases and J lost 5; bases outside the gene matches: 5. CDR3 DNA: TGTGCCAGCAGCTTATCGGGACAGGGGGCCCACGAGCAGTACTTC. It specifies CASSLSGQGAHEQYF.

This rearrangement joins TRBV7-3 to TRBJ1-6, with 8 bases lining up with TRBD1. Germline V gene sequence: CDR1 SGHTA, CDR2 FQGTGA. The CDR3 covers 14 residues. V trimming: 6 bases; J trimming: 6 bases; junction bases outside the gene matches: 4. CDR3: CASSLQGGNSPLHF. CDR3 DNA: TGTGCCAGCAGTTTACAGGGGGGTAATTCACCCCTCCACTTT.

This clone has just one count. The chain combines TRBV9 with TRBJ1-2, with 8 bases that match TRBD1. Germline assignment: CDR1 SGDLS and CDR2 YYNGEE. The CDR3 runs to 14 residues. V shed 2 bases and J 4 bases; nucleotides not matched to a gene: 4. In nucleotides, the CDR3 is TGTGCCAGCAGCGTTTTCGGACAGGGCTATGGCTACACCTTC. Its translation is CASSVFGQGYGYTF.

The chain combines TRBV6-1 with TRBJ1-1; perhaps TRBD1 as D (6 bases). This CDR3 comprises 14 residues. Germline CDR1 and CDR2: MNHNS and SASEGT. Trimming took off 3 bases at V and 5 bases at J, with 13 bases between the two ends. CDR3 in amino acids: CASSDNRVRTEAFF. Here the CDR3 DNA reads TGTGCCAGCAGTGACAACAGGGTTCGGACTGAAGCTTTCTTT.

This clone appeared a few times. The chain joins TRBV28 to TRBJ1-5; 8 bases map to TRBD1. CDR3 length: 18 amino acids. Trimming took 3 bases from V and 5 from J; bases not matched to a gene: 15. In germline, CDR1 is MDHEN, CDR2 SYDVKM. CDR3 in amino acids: CASSLSRGLGSIDQPQHF. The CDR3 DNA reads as TGTGCCAGCAGTTTGTCCAGGGGGCTAGGTTCTATCGATCAGCCCCAGCATTTT.

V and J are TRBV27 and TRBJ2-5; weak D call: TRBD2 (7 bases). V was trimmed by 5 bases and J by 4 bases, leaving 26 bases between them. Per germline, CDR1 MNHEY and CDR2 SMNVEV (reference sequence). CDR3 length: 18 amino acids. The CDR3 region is CASSPIGGLADPRETQYF. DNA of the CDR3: TGTGCCAGCAGTCCCATAGGGGGTCTAGCGGACCCTCGAGAGACCCAGTACTTC.

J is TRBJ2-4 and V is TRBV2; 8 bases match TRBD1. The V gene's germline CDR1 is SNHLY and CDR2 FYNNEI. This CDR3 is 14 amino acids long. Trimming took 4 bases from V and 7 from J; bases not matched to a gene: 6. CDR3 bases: TGTGCCAGCAGTGGTCCGTGGACAGGGAACATTCAGTACTTC. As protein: CASSGPWTGNIQYF.

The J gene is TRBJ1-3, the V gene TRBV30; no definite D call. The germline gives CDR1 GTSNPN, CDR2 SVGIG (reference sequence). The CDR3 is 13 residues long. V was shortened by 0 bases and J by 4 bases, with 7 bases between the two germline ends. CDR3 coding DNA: TGTGCCTGGAGTGTAAACATCGGAAACACCATATATTTT. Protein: CAWSVNIGNTIYF.

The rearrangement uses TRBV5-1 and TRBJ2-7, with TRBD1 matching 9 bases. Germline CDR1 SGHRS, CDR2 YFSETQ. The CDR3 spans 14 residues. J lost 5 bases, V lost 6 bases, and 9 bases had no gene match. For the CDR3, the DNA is TGCGCCAGCATACGTGGGGACAGGGAAAACGAGCAGTACTTC. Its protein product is CASIRGDRENEQYF. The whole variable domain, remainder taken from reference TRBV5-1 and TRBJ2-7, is KAGVTQTPRYLIKTRGQQVTLSCSPISGHRSVSWYQQTPGQGLQFLFEYFSETQRNKGNFPGRFSGRQFSNSRSEMNVSTLELGDSALYLCASIRGDRENEQYFGPGTRLTVT.

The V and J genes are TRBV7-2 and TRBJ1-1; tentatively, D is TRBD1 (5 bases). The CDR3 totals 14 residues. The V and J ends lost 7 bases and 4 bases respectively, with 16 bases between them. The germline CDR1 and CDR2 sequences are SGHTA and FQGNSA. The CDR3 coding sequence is TGTGCCAGCACGGAAGGTGGGGCGACCACTGAAGCTTTCTTT. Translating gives CASTEGGATTEAFF. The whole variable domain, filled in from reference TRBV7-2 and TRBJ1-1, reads GAGVSQSPSNKVTEKGKDVELRCDPISGHTALYWYRQSLGQGLEFLIYFQGNSAPDKSGLPSDRFSAERTGGSVSTLTIQRTQQEDSAVYLCASTEGGATTEAFFGQGTRLTVV.

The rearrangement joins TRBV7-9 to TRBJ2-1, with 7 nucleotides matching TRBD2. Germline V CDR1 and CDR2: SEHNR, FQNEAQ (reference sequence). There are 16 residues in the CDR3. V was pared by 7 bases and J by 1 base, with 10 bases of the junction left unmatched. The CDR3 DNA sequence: TGTGCCAGCATCCTCTCCTCTAGCGGATCCTACAATGAGCAGTTCTTC. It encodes CASILSSSGSYNEQFF.

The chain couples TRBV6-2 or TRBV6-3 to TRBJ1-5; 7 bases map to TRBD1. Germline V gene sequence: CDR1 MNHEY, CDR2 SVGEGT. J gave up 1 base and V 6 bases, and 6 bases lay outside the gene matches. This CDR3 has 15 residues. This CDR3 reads CASSSRQGSNQPQHF. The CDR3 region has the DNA TGTGCCAGCAGCTCACGACAGGGAAGCAATCAGCCCCAGCATTTT.

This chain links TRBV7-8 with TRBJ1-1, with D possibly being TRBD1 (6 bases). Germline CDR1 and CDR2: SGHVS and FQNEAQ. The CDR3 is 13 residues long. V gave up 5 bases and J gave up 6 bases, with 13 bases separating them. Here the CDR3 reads CASSRGGLAEAFF. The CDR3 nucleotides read TGTGCCAGCAGCCGCGGGGGGCTGGCTGAAGCTTTCTTT.

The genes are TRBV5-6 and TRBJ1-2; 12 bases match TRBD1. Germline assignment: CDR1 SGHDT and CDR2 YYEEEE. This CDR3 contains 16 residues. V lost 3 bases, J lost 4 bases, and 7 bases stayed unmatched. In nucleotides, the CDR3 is TGTGCCAGCAGCTCCGGGGACAGGGGGCGAGGCTATGGCTACACCTTC. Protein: CASSSGDRGRGYGYTF.

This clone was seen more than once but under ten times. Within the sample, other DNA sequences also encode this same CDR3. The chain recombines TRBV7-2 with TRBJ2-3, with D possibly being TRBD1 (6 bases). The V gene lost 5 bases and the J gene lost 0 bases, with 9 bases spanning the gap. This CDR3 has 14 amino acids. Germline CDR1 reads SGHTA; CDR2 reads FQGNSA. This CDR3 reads CASSLGQSTDTQYF. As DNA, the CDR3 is TGTGCCAGCAGCCTCGGACAGAGCACAGATACGCAGTATTTT.

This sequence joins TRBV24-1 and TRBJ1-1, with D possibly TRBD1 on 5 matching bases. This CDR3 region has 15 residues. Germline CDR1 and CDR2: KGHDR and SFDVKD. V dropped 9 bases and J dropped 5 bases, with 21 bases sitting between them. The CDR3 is CATDLSGREVTEAFF. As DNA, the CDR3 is TGTGCCACCGATCTATCGGGCAGGGAGGTTACTGAAGCTTTCTTT.

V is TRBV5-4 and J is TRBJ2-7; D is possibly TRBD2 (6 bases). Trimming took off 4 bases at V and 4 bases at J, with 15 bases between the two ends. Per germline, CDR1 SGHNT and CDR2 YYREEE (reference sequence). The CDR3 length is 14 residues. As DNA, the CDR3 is TGTGCCAGCAGCCCTGGGACTGCGTTATACGAGCAGTACTTC. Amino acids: CASSPGTALYEQYF.

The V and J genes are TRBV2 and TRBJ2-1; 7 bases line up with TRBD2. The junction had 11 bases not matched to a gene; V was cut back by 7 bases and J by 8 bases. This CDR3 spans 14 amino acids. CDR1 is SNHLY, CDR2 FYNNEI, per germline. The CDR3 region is CASIPGLVGDEQFF. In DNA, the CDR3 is TGTGCCAGCATCCCCGGACTAGTTGGCGATGAGCAGTTCTTC.

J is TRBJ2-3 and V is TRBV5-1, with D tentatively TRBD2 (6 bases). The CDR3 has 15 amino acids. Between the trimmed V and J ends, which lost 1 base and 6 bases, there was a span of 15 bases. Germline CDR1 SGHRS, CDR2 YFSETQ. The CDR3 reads CASSLFGRGMDTQYF. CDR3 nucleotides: TGCGCCAGCAGCTTGTTCGGGAGAGGGATGGATACGCAGTATTTT.

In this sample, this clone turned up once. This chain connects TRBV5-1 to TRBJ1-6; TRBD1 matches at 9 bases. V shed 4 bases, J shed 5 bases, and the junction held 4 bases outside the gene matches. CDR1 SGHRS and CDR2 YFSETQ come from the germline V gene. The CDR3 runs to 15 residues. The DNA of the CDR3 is TGCGCCAGCAGCCCCCGGGACAGGGATAATTCACCCCTCCACTTT. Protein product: CASSPRDRDNSPLHF.

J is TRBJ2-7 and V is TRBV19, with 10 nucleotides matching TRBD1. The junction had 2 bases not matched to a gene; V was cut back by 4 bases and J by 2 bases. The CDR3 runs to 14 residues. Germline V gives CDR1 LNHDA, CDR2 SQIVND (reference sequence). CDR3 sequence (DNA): TGTGCCAGTAGTAACGGACAGGGGGCCTACGAGCAGTACTTC. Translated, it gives CASSNGQGAYEQYF.

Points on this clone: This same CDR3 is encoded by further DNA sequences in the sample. In DNA form, the CDR3 reads TGTGCCAGTAACAGAGGGCCCTCCTACGAGCAGTACTTC. This gives the protein CASNRGPSYEQYF. The chain joins TRBV19 to TRBJ2-7, with a weak D call TRBD2 (5 bases). The CDR3 extends over 13 amino acids. Per germline, CDR1 LNHDA and CDR2 SQIVND (reference sequence). The V end was cut by 7 bases, the J end by 0 bases, with 10 bases between.

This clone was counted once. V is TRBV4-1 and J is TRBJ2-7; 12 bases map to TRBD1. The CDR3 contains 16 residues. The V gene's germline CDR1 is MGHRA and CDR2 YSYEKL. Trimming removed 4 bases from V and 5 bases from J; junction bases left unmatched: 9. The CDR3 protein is CASSRGQGASGDEQYF. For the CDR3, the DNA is TGCGCCAGCAGCCGGGGACAGGGGGCTAGCGGGGACGAGCAGTACTTC.

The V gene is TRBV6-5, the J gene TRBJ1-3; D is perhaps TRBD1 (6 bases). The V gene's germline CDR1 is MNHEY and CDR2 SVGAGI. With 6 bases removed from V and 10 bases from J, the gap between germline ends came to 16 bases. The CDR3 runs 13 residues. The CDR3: CASRDAGERTIYF. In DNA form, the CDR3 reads TGTGCCAGCAGGGATGCAGGGGAACGGACCATATATTTT.

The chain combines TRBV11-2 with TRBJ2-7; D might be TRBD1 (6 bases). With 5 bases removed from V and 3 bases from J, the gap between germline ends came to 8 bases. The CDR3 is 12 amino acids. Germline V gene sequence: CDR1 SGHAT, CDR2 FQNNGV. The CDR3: CASSMDSYEQYF. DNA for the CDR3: TGTGCCAGCAGCATGGACAGCTACGAGCAGTACTTC.